The T cell receptor beta chain described here comes from a study of blood T cell repertoires in COVID-19. For the study at large: Italy, Spain and the United States were the sources of the convalescent and acute COVID-19 samples. From T cells, B-cell-depleted T cells, or PBMCs came the material, which was cDNA or gDNA.

In the original processing: Estimates of nucleated cell counts were drawn from the amplification of reference gene primers. This table comes from immunoSEQ multiplex PCR, and its TCRdb copy is limited to in-frame clones, with some not included. For V, J and clone size, that table is used; D and trimming come from the DNA. The table has fewer than 350,000 clones, around 81% seen once; the top ten hold 2.5% to 3%. V was cut by 2 bases and J by 0 bases, with 10 bases left in between. The CDR3 covers 15 residues. CDR1 and CDR2 from the germline V gene are LGHNA and YSLEER. This clonotype was obtained from a woman aged 60-70 years with active or convalescent COVID-19. Sequencing used peripheral blood. The V gene is TRBV4-3, the J gene TRBJ1-2; D not resolved. The CDR3: CASSQRKLANYGYTF. The CDR3 DNA reads TGCGCCAGCAGCCAACGGAAGCTAGCTAACTATGGCTACACCTTC.